The sequence of this T cell receptor (beta chain) was determined in a study of T cells in Graves' hyperthyroidism and ophthalmopathy. Authors of the study amplified TCR beta CDR3 regions from RNA transcripts. During a first-round RT-PCR of the TCR CDR3, the HTBI primer set was used. TCRdb redid the calling of the multiplex PCR reads with MiXCR, one entry per CDR3 protein. The top ten clones hold under 20% of a sample with 400,000 to 500,000 distinct CDR3 sequences, roughly an eighth of them seen once. The CDR3 has 15 residues. Germline V gives CDR1 MGHRA, CDR2 YSYEKL. V lost 4 bases and J lost 4, with 13 bases in between. As for this clonotype: Its cognate antigen is unknown.

Study findings and constraints: In blood, most of the thyroid clonotypes expanded above 0.001 were also present.

Sequencing was done on a sample of blood. This TCR was recovered from a woman aged 18-29 years with Graves' hyperthyroidism. This chain joins TRBV4-1 and TRBJ1-4, with D possibly matching TRBD1 (6 bases). The CDR3 DNA follows: TGCGCCAGCAGCCCACGACAGGTGATTAATGAAAAACTGTTTTTT. It translates to CASSPRQVINEKLFF.